The 7 T cell receptor beta chains below were found in one sample sequenced in a study of OX40 agonist ivuxolimab in advanced cancers. Some clones are missing from TCRdb's copy, which holds only in-frame ones; the method was immunoSEQ multiplex PCR. The data show 45,000 to 50,000 clones, approximately 90% seen once. The source was CD4+ or CD8+ T cells sorted from blood, collected in a trial of the OX40 agonist ivuxolimab. These receptor sequences come from an adult with an advanced solid tumor such as melanoma, head and neck, liver or kidney cancer.

The rearrangement joins TRBV11-2 to TRBJ2-1; 8 nucleotides align to TRBD2. The length of the CDR3 is 14 residues. Germline CDR1 SGHAT, CDR2 FQNNGV. Losses at the gene ends were 1 base for V and 6 bases for J; bases not matched to a gene: 2. Here the CDR3 reads CASSLAGGPNEQFF. In DNA form, the CDR3 reads TGTGCCAGCAGCTTAGCGGGGGGGCCCAATGAGCAGTTCTTC.

This clone was picked up one time. The CDR3 region is CASSLAVAGVYNEQFF. CDR3 coding DNA: TGTGCCAGCAGCTTAGCGGTAGCGGGAGTCTACAATGAGCAGTTCTTC. This chain links TRBV7-9 with TRBJ2-1; 9 bases match TRBD2. V shed 0 bases, J shed 3 bases, and the junction held 3 bases outside the gene matches. CDR1 is SEHNR, CDR2 FQNEAQ, per germline (reference sequence). This CDR3 spans 16 amino acids.

The rearrangement joins TRBV13 to TRBJ2-7; no firm D call. Trimming took off 0 bases at V and 6 bases at J, with 9 bases between the two ends. This CDR3 spans 13 amino acids. CDR1 and CDR2 from the germline V gene are PRHDT and FYEKMQ (reference sequence). DNA of the CDR3: TGTGCCAGCAGCTTAGGCTTAGAGCCCGAGCAGTACTTC. It is translated as CASSLGLEPEQYF.

This chain uses TRBV2 with TRBJ1-4; TRBD1 might be the D (6 bases). V dropped 3 bases and J dropped 8 bases, with 13 bases sitting between them. The CDR3 consists of 14 residues. CDR1 and CDR2 (germline): SNHLY, FYNNEI. The CDR3 is CASSDLEGVEKLFF. The DNA for the CDR3 is TGTGCCAGCAGTGATTTAGAGGGGGTGGAAAAACTGTTTTTT.

Only one count was recorded for this clone. This CDR3 is missing its conserved last phenylalanine or tryptophan, likely due to a read error. The DNA is left out, because the CDR3 cannot be placed on it with certainty; the CDR3 is given as TCRdb lists it. This chain uses TRBV25-1 with TRBJ1-2. The CDR3 is 11 amino acids in total, end residues counted. Germline CDR1 MGHDK, CDR2 SYGVNS. CDR3 in amino acids: CASSDGPGSGL.

The J gene is TRBJ1-1, the V gene TRBV4-1; unclear D gene. Trimming removed 6 bases at V and 1 base at J, with 12 bases between. This CDR3 contains 14 residues. The germline V gene has CDR1 MGHRA and CDR2 YSYEKL. The CDR3: CASRPRGRNTEAFF. CDR3 bases: TGCGCCAGCAGACCCCGGGGAAGGAACACTGAAGCTTTCTTT.

The gene calls are TRBV4-1 and TRBJ2-7; TRBD2 matches at 9 bases. CDR1 is MGHRA and CDR2 is YSYEKL in the germline V gene. The CDR3 has 15 amino acids. V gave up 0 bases and J gave up 4 bases; unmatched junction bases: 4. The CDR3 loop reads CASSQEWREGYEQYF. The CDR3, as DNA: TGCGCCAGCAGCCAAGAATGGCGGGAGGGTTACGAGCAGTACTTC.